The next 32 T cell receptor beta chains were all read from a single sample in a study of vaccination and CD4 T cells after COVID-19. Their recognized antigens are unknown. Cultured CD4+ T cell DNA was sequenced using the Oncomine TCR Beta short-read assay. TCRdb used MiXCR to reprocess the PCR reads, holding one entry per CDR3 protein. The sample has 15,000 to 20,000 distinct CDR3 sequences, 61% seen once; the top ten hold about 10%. As to treatment: roughly 10-day PBMC culture with coronavirus spike peptide pools or control peptides (ViraFEST assay). The sequencing sample was made of CD4+ T cells from blood, cultured in vitro. These receptors originate from a human donor who had recovered from COVID-19.

The V and J genes are TRBV7-9 and TRBJ1-2; weak D call: TRBD1 (5 bases). Trimming took off 0 bases at V and 8 bases at J, with 10 bases between the two ends. The CDR3 is 13 amino acids. Germline CDR1 and CDR2: SEHNR and FQNEAQ (reference sequence). In nucleotides, the CDR3 is TGTGCCAGCAGCTTAGCGGGGACCGCCGGCTACACCTTC. Translating it yields CASSLAGTAGYTF.

J is TRBJ2-2 and V is TRBV27; D uncertain. The CDR3 is made up of 13 amino acids. The germline V and J ends were trimmed by 5 bases and 2 bases, with 6 bases remaining between them. CDR1 is MNHEY, CDR2 SMNVEV, per germline (reference sequence). The CDR3 reads CASSAPNTGELFF. CDR3 DNA: TGTGCCAGCAGTGCGCCCAACACCGGGGAGCTGTTTTTT.

The V and J genes are TRBV27 and TRBJ2-1; D not resolved. The CDR3 consists of 15 residues. Trimming left V 4 bases short and J 12 bases short, with 22 bases between. Germline CDR1 MNHEY, CDR2 SMNVEV (reference sequence). The CDR3 sequence is CASSSPGGVDERQFF. CDR3 sequence (DNA): TGTGCCAGCAGTTCCCCGGGTGGAGTAGATGAGCGGCAGTTCTTC.

The rearrangement uses TRBV27 and TRBJ1-2; D might be TRBD1 (6 bases). Germline V gene lookup returns CDR1 MNHEY and CDR2 SMNVEV (reference sequence). This CDR3 comprises 15 residues. Trimming pared 5 bases from V and 5 bases from J, leaving 18 bases between. The CDR3 here is CASSPLLAGDYGYTF. CDR3 bases: TGTGCCAGCAGTCCACTTTTGGCAGGGGATTATGGCTACACCTTC.

This clonotype was found a few times. V usage is TRBV6-1 and J usage is TRBJ2-5, with 7 bases identical to TRBD2. Losses at the gene ends were 6 bases for V and 2 bases for J; bases not matched to a gene: 6. This CDR3 is built from 14 residues. Germline-derived CDR1 and CDR2 are MNHNS and SASEGT. CDR3: CASSAGTIQETQYF. In DNA, the CDR3 is TGTGCCAGCAGCGCCGGGACTATTCAAGAGACCCAGTACTTC.

This rearrangement joins TRBV25-1 to TRBJ1-1; D ambiguous. The CDR3 totals 14 residues. V was shortened by 1 base and J by 7 bases, with 13 bases between the two germline ends. In germline, CDR1 is MGHDK, CDR2 SYGVNS. CDR3 protein: CASSELGRPVEAFF. CDR3 in DNA: TGTGCCAGCAGTGAATTGGGCAGGCCGGTTGAAGCTTTCTTT.

This clonotype was observed a handful of times. The chain joins TRBV10-1 to TRBJ2-3; possibly TRBD2 for D (5 bases). Germline lookup yields CDR1 WNHNN and CDR2 SYGVQD (reference sequence). V dropped 4 bases and J dropped 3 bases, with 14 bases sitting between them. This CDR3 is 15 amino acids long. The CDR3 DNA follows: TGCGCCAGCAGTGTTTCTCTAGCTTCAACAGATACGCAGTATTTT. It encodes CASSVSLASTDTQYF.

The chain employs TRBV20-1 and TRBJ2-5, with a possible D match to TRBD2 (6 bases). Trimming removed 1 base from V and 5 bases from J, with 11 bases in between. Germline CDR1 and CDR2: DFQATT and SNEGSKA (reference sequence). The CDR3 sequence is 13 residues long. The CDR3 coding sequence is TGCAGTGCTAGAGTGGCGGGGCGGGAGACCCAGTACTTC. Its translation: CSARVAGRETQYF.

This clonotype is medium-sized (0.01 to 0.1%) by share. The chain joins TRBV6-2 or TRBV6-3 to TRBJ1-2, with 12 bases identical to TRBD1. From germline, CDR1 is MNHEY and CDR2 SVGEGT. CDR3 length equals 18 residues. V gave up 2 bases and J gave up 4 bases; unmatched junction bases: 11. The CDR3 bases are TGTGCCAGCAGTTACCCCGGGACAGGGGGCAGATACCTCTATGGCTACACCTTC. This gives the protein CASSYPGTGGRYLYGYTF.

The rearrangement uses TRBV6-1 and TRBJ2-5; TRBD2 matches at 10 bases. The CDR3 is 18 residues long. CDR1 is MNHNS, CDR2 SASEGT, per germline. V shed 1 base and J 5 bases; nucleotides not matched to a gene: 13. The CDR3 loop is CASSEGQWASGSGETQYF. The CDR3 DNA reads TGTGCCAGCAGTGAAGGGCAATGGGCTAGCGGGAGTGGGGAGACCCAGTACTTC.

The chain carries TRBV6-1 and TRBJ1-1; TRBD1 matches 9 bases. CDR1 is MNHNS, CDR2 SASEGT, per germline. The trim removed 6 bases at V and 3 bases at J, leaving 5 bases unmatched. The CDR3 loop spans 14 amino acids. In nucleotides, the CDR3 is TGTGCCAGCAGACAGGGGGCGTCTGACACTGAAGCTTTCTTT. Translating it yields CASRQGASDTEAFF.

The rearrangement joins TRBV20-1 to TRBJ1-1; unclear D gene. Germline V gene lookup returns CDR1 DFQATT and CDR2 SNEGSKA (reference sequence). V lost 0 bases and J lost 1, with 6 bases in between. The CDR3 is 13 amino acids. As DNA, the CDR3 is TGCAGTGCTAGAGATGCCCGGAACACTGAAGCTTTCTTT. Translating it yields CSARDARNTEAFF.

The rearrangement links TRBV4-3 to TRBJ1-2; 11 positions agree with TRBD1. Looked up from germline, CDR1 is LGHNA and CDR2 is YSLEER. Germline trimming cut 4 bases from V and 8 bases from J; bases unmatched to any gene: 6. The CDR3 covers 14 residues. CDR3 bases: TGCGCCAGCAGCCCCGAGGACAGGGGGCGAGGCTACACCTTC. As protein: CASSPEDRGRGYTF.

The chain uses TRBV4-1 and TRBJ2-7, with D perhaps being TRBD1 or TRBD2 (5 bases each). Trimming stripped 1 base from V and 2 bases from J, with 9 bases between. Germline-derived CDR1 and CDR2 are MGHRA and YSYEKL. This CDR3 region has 14 residues. The CDR3 sequence: CASSQGDGPYEQYF. For the CDR3, the DNA is TGCGCCAGCAGCCAAGGGGACGGTCCCTACGAGCAGTACTTC.

This clonotype appeared once. V gene TRBV11-2 combines with J gene TRBJ1-2, with D unclear. Per the germline V gene, CDR1 is SGHAT and CDR2 is FQNNGV. V lost 1 base, J lost 4 bases, and 4 bases lay in between. The CDR3 consists of 12 residues. CDR3 sequence: CASSLAGYGYTF. The CDR3 DNA follows: TGTGCCAGCAGCTTAGCAGGCTATGGCTACACCTTC.

The chain employs TRBV6-2 or TRBV6-3 and TRBJ1-1; D may be TRBD1 (6 bases). Germline assignment: CDR1 MNHEY and CDR2 SVGEGT. This CDR3 region has 13 residues. V was pared by 3 bases and J by 9 bases, with 14 bases between. The CDR3 is CASSYTGQLQAFF. The CDR3 DNA reads TGTGCCAGCAGTTATACCGGACAGCTCCAAGCTTTCTTT.

The table lists this clonotype with a few counts. V is TRBV19 and J is TRBJ2-5; D unclear. CDR1 and CDR2 from the germline V gene are LNHDA and SQIVND (reference sequence). Deletions cut 3 bases from V and 2 bases from J, with 7 bases between. This CDR3 region has 13 residues. CDR3 loop: CASSIVSQETQYF. CDR3 nucleotides: TGTGCCAGTAGTATCGTTAGTCAAGAGACCCAGTACTTC.

The CDR3 DNA is TGTGCCAGCAGCCCGGCGGGGGGCAGCGATCAGCCCCAGCATTTT. Its protein is CASSPAGGSDQPQHF. The chain couples TRBV28 to TRBJ1-5; D may be TRBD1 (6 bases). The CDR3 covers 15 residues. V lost 6 bases, J lost 5 bases, and 17 bases lay in between. Germline loops: CDR1 MDHEN, CDR2 SYDVKM.

The chain combines TRBV4-1 with TRBJ1-5; D is undetermined. The CDR3 runs to 15 residues. V lost 0 bases to trimming and J lost 0 bases, with 6 bases between them. In germline, CDR1 is MGHRA, CDR2 YSYEKL. Written as DNA, the CDR3 is TGCGCCAGCAGCCAAGAATGGGATAGCAATCAGCCCCAGCATTTT. Amino acids: CASSQEWDSNQPQHF.

The J gene is TRBJ1-2, the V gene TRBV6-2 or TRBV6-3, with D uncertain. Looked up from germline, CDR1 is MNHEY and CDR2 is SVGEGT. V lost 6 bases and J lost 8, with 13 bases in between. The CDR3 has 12 residues. The CDR3 DNA sequence: TGTGCCAGCAGCCGGGAGCTCAGAGGCTACACCTTC. Translating gives CASSRELRGYTF.

This chain's CDR3 is CASSYSYMAGGNIGYTF. The CDR3 DNA sequence: TGTGCCAGCAGTTACTCGTATATGGCTGGAGGGAATATTGGCTACACCTTC. V and J are TRBV6-5 and TRBJ1-2; unclear D gene. This CDR3 is built from 17 residues. Trimming took off 0 bases at V and 7 bases at J, with 21 bases between the two ends. Germline V lookup: CDR1 MNHEY, CDR2 SVGAGI.

The J gene is TRBJ1-1, the V gene TRBV6-5; D may be TRBD1 (5 bases). V was clipped by 4 bases and J by 12 bases, with 15 bases between them. Germline V gives CDR1 MNHEY, CDR2 SVGAGI. The CDR3 is made up of 12 amino acids. The CDR3, as DNA: TGTGCCAGCAGTTCCGGGACTTCGTTTACTTTCTTT. Its protein is CASSSGTSFTFF.

The gene calls are TRBV15 and TRBJ2-5; TRBD2 might be the D (5 bases). Trimming took off 1 base at V and 5 bases at J, with 8 bases between the two ends. The CDR3 loop spans 13 amino acids. Germline V gives CDR1 LNHNV, CDR2 YYDKDF (reference sequence). The CDR3 bases are TGTGCCACCAGCAGAGGTGTAGCGGAGACCCAGTACTTC. Translated, it gives CATSRGVAETQYF.

This rearrangement joins TRBV6-5 to TRBJ1-5; 9 bases are shared with TRBD1. The CDR3 totals 16 residues. The J segment lost 4 bases and the V segment lost 0 bases, leaving 4 bases of the junction unmatched. Germline CDR1 is MNHEY and CDR2 is SVGAGI. The CDR3 sequence is CASSYSSTGGNQPQHF. CDR3 nucleotide sequence: TGTGCCAGCAGTTACTCCTCGACAGGGGGGAATCAGCCCCAGCATTTT.

This chain joins TRBV10-3 and TRBJ1-1, with no clear D. Germline-derived CDR1 and CDR2 are ENHRY and SYGVKD. The CDR3 is 12 residues long. V dropped 2 bases and J dropped 10 bases, with 11 bases sitting between them. In DNA form, the CDR3 reads TGTGCCATCAGTGAGGGAGCCCCCGGAGCTTTCTTT. This translates into CAISEGAPGAFF.

This clonotype was picked up a small number of times. V gene TRBV10-1 combines with J gene TRBJ2-3; unclear D gene. Per germline, CDR1 WNHNN and CDR2 SYGVQD (reference sequence). The CDR3 is made up of 13 amino acids. Trimming took 3 bases from V and 5 from J, leaving 9 bases between them. The CDR3 DNA follows: TGCGCCAGCAGTGATTCTGTGCAAGATACGCAGTATTTT. Translating it yields CASSDSVQDTQYF.

V and J are TRBV4-2 and TRBJ2-4, with D uncertain. The V end was cut by 1 base, the J end by 3 bases, with 7 bases between. CDR3 length: 14 residues. Germline V lookup: CDR1 LGHNA, CDR2 YNFKEQ. CDR3 DNA: TGTGCCAGCAGCCAAGCCGCAGACAAAAACATTCAGTACTTC. Translated: CASSQAADKNIQYF.

This chain joins TRBV2 and TRBJ2-5; D gene uncertain. V was trimmed by 5 bases and J by 0 bases, leaving 7 bases between them. The CDR3 covers 13 residues. The germline V gene encodes CDR1 SNHLY and CDR2 FYNNEI. The CDR3 DNA is TGTGCCAGCAGTACAGAGTACCAAGAGACCCAGTACTTC. Residues: CASSTEYQETQYF.

The CDR3 reads CSARVHGQTTSYGYTF. For the CDR3, the DNA is TGCAGTGCTAGAGTCCATGGACAGACCACTTCTTATGGCTACACCTTC. The rearrangement links TRBV20-1 to TRBJ1-2; weak D call: TRBD1 (6 bases). CDR3 length equals 16 residues. CDR1 is DFQATT and CDR2 is SNEGSKA in the germline V gene (reference sequence). V was cut by 1 base and J by 5 bases, with 20 bases left in between.

Turning to this clonotype: At one boundary the junction diverges from the germline segment, which might be a read error. The chain combines TRBV2 with TRBJ2-1; tentative D call: TRBD2 (6 bases). Germline CDR1 is SNHLY and CDR2 is FYNNEI. This CDR3 spans 14 amino acids. The CDR3 DNA reads as TGTGCCAGCAGTGAGGTAGCGGTCGACAATGAGCAGTTATTC. Protein: CASSEVAVDNEQLF.

The genes are TRBV7-9 and TRBJ2-7; no definite D call. Trimming cost V 5 bases and J 3 bases, with 8 bases left between them. The CDR3 is made up of 12 amino acids. CDR1 SEHNR and CDR2 FQNEAQ come from the germline V gene (reference sequence). CDR3 DNA: TGTGCCAGCAGCCCAGACCGCTACGAGCAGTACTTC. The encoded protein is CASSPDRYEQYF. Full variable domain (remainder filled in from reference TRBV7-9 and TRBJ2-7): DTGVSQNPRHKITKRGQNVTFRCDPISEHNRLYWYRQTLGQGPEFLTYFQNEAQLEKSRLLSDRFSAERPKGSFSTLEIQRTEQGDSAMYLCASSPDRYEQYFGPGTRLTVT.

This chain links TRBV28 with TRBJ1-2, with 7 bases lining up with TRBD1. This CDR3 contains 13 residues. From germline, CDR1 is MDHEN and CDR2 SYDVKM. CDR3: CAAHDRAGYGYTF. The CDR3 nucleotides are TGTGCGGCCCACGACAGGGCGGGGTATGGCTACACCTTC.